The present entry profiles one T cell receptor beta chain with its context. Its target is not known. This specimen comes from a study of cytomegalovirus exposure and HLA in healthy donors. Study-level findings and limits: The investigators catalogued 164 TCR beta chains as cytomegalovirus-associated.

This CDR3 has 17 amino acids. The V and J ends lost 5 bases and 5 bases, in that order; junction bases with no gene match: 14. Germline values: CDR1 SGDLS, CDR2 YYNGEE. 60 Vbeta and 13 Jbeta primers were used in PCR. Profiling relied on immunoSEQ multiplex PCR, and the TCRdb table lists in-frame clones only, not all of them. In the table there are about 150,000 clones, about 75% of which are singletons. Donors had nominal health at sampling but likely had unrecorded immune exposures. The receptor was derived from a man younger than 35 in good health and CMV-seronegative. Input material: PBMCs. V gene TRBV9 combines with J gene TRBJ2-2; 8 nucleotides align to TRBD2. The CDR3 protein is CASSGRGAGEGTGELFF. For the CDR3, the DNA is TGTGCCAGCAGTGGCCGGGGAGCGGGAGAGGGGACCGGGGAGCTGTTTTTT.